This T cell receptor beta chain was observed in a study of blood T cell repertoires in COVID-19. This CDR3 is built from 13 residues. Profiling relied on immunoSEQ multiplex PCR, and the TCRdb table lists in-frame clones only, not all of them. The sample consists of approximately 97,000 clones, about 87% of them appearing once. What was sequenced was peripheral blood. The source is a middle-aged man with active or convalescent COVID-19. This chain joins TRBV21-1 and TRBJ2-7; TRBD1 is the table's D call and was not checked against the DNA. TRBV21-1 is described as a pseudogene. The CDR3 loop reads CARNGTHSYEQYF. The DNA for the CDR3 is TGTGCCAGGAACGGGACACACTCCTACGAGCAGTACTTC.